Listed below are T cell receptor beta chains from one sample, sequenced in a study of blood T cell repertoires in COVID-19. Here immunoSEQ multiplex PCR was the method, and the copy in TCRdb shows in-frame clones only, minus some. The sample includes a few hundred thousand clones, about 85% of them seen just once. Sequencing was carried out using peripheral blood. The receptors here all came from a middle-aged man who had recovered from COVID-19. CDR3s include the opening cysteine and the closing phenylalanine or tryptophan. The order of the fields is D gene, J gene, clone size, V gene, CDR3 DNA, CDR3 protein. A D gene is named only where the DNA matches it firmly. Clone size is stated in some rows and not others, as once, few, many or a class when expanded.

>NA|TRBJ2-7|NA|TRBV6-5
TGTGCCAGTAAGGCCCAGGGATTAGCCTACGAGCAGTACTTC
CASKAQGLAYEQYF
>TRBD2|TRBJ2-2|NA|TRBV7-9
TGTGCCAGCAGCTCCCGACTAGCGGGAAACACCGGGGAGCTGTTTTTT
CASSSRLAGNTGELFF
>NA|TRBJ2-5|NA|TRBV2
TGTGCCAGCATCGACCCAGGGGACGGGGAGACCCAGTACTTC
CASIDPGDGETQYF
>NA|TRBJ1-1|NA|TRBV3-1/TRBV3-2
TGTGCCAGCAGCCAAGAGGTAGGGGTCGGAGCTTTCTTT
CASSQEVGVGAFF
>NA|TRBJ1-6|NA|TRBV10-3
TGTGCCATCAGGGAAGCCACAGGCTCACCCCTCCACTTT
CAIREATGSPLHF
>NA|TRBJ2-5|NA|TRBV6-5
TGTGCCAGCAGTTACGGGGGGCAAGAGACCCAGTACTTC
CASSYGGQETQYF
>NA|TRBJ2-1|NA|TRBV7-9
TGTGCCAGCAGCGTGACAGCTTCGTGGGGCAATGAGCAGTTCTTC
CASSVTASWGNEQFF
>TRBD1|TRBJ2-5|NA|TRBV18
TGTGCCAGCTTAGGGGACAGGGCCGAGACCCAGTACTTC
CASLGDRAETQYF
>NA|TRBJ2-3|NA|TRBV5-1
TGCGCCAGCAGCTTGAAGGAGAGGGGCACAGATACGCAGTATTTT
CASSLKERGTDTQYF
>TRBD2|TRBJ2-1|NA|TRBV27
TGTGCCAGCAGTTTTGGGACTAGCGGTTACAATGAGCAGTTCTTC
CASSFGTSGYNEQFF
>TRBD2|TRBJ2-5|NA|TRBV30
TGTGCCTGGAGTGTGAAACTAGCGATCCGGGAGACCCAGTACTTC
CAWSVKLAIRETQYF
>NA|TRBJ1-1|NA|TRBV30
TGTGCCTGGGTCGGACAGATGAACACTGAAGCTTTCTTT
CAWVGQMNTEAFF
>TRBD1|TRBJ2-7|few|TRBV6-6
TGTGCCAGCAGCTTGGGACAGGGGTTGGACGAGCAGTACTTC
CASSLGQGLDEQYF
>NA|TRBJ1-4|once|TRBV18
TGTGCCAGCTCACCACGGGCGAAGGAAAAACTGTTTTTT
CASSPRAKEKLFF
>TRBD2|TRBJ2-2|NA|TRBV9
TGTGCCAGCAGCTATAGCGGGAGCACCACCGGGGAGCTGTTTTTT
CASSYSGSTTGELFF
>TRBD2|TRBJ2-1|once|TRBV24-1
TGTGCCACCAGCTCGGGACTAGCGGGGCGAAGTGATGAGCAGTTCTTC
CATSSGLAGRSDEQFF
>TRBD2|TRBJ2-1|NA|TRBV19
TGTGCCAGTAGTCTCCTAGCGGGAGGTGGGAATGAGCAGTTCTTC
CASSLLAGGGNEQFF
>TRBD1|TRBJ2-1|NA|TRBV7-9
TGTGCCAGCAGCTTCCCAGGGACAGGGGGGTACAATGAGCAGTTCTTC
CASSFPGTGGYNEQFF
>NA|TRBJ1-1|NA|TRBV2
TGTGCCAGCAGTGAAAGAGTAATGAACACTGAAGCTTTCTTT
CASSERVMNTEAFF
>TRBD2|TRBJ2-1|once|TRBV27
TGTGCCAGCAGTCTACTTCCCTTGGGACTAGCGGGAAGCTACAATGAGCAGTTCTTC
CASSLLPLGLAGSYNEQFF
>NA|TRBJ2-7|NA|TRBV5-1
TGCGCCAGCAGCTTTTTGCAGGGACTGGGCGAGCAGTACTTC
CASSFLQGLGEQYF
>NA|TRBJ2-1|NA|TRBV7-9
TGTGCCAGCAGCTTCAGGGATTTGGCCTTGAATGAGCAGTTCTTC
CASSFRDLALNEQFF
>NA|TRBJ2-1|NA|TRBV3-1/TRBV3-2
TGTGCCAGCAGCCAAGCCCAGGGGATCCATGAGCAGTTCTTC
CASSQAQGIHEQFF
>TRBD1|TRBJ2-3|NA|TRBV4-1
TGCGCCAGCAGCCAACGGGACAGCTACACAGATACGCAGTATTTT
CASSQRDSYTDTQYF
>NA|TRBJ2-2|NA|TRBV11-2
TGTGCCAGCAGCTTGGTTAGCGGAGCGAACACCGGGGAGCTGTTTTTT
CASSLVSGANTGELFF
>NA|TRBJ1-5|NA|TRBV6-1
TGTGCCAGCAGTGAAGCAGGGCGGGAACAGCCCCAGCATTTT
CASSEAGREQPQHF
>NA|TRBJ2-5|NA|TRBV3-1/TRBV3-2
TGTGCCAGCAGCCAAGACCCCAGGACAGTGCAAGAGACCCAGTACTTC
CASSQDPRTVQETQYF
>NA|TRBJ2-7|NA|TRBV28
TGTGCCAGCAGTCGTACTACCTACGAGCAGTACTTC
CASSRTTYEQYF
>TRBD1|TRBJ2-7|NA|TRBV7-9
TGTGCCGGGGGACAGAGAGACTACGAGCAGTACTTC
CAGGQRDYEQYF
>NA|TRBJ2-5|NA|TRBV28
TGTGCCAGCAGTTCTCCCCGAGGGGGAGGGCCGCGGGAGACCCAGTACTTC
CASSSPRGGGPRETQYF
>TRBD1|TRBJ1-3|NA|TRBV7-8
TGTGCCAGCAGCGACAGGGGAGGTGGAAACACCATATATTTT
CASSDRGGGNTIYF
>NA|TRBJ2-3|NA|TRBV29-1
TGCAGCGTCTCTAGCCCAGATACGCAGTATTTT
CSVSSPDTQYF
>NA|TRBJ2-7|NA|TRBV28
TGTGCCAGCAGGCCAGGTCCCGGTTCCTACGAGCAGTACTTC
CASRPGPGSYEQYF
>TRBD1|TRBJ2-3|once|TRBV27
TGTGCCAGCAAAGGACAGGGGGTCGCCTGTAGCACAGATACGCAGTATTTT
CASKGQGVACSTDTQYF
>NA|TRBJ1-3|NA|TRBV7-6
TGTGCCAGCAGCTATACCCAGGGTTTCTCTGGAAACACCATATATTTT
CASSYTQGFSGNTIYF
>TRBD1|TRBJ1-4|NA|TRBV18
TGTGCCAGCTCACTCAACAGGGGGCGAGATAATGAAAAACTGTTTTTT
CASSLNRGRDNEKLFF
>TRBD1|TRBJ2-1|NA|TRBV18
TGTGCCAGCTCTCCCGGGACAGTTAACAATGAGCAGTTCTTC
CASSPGTVNNEQFF
>NA|TRBJ2-7|NA|TRBV6-5
TGTGCCAGTGGGAGGAGGGACAGAAACTACGAGCAGTACTTC
CASGRRDRNYEQYF
>TRBD2|TRBJ2-1|NA|TRBV6-5
TGTGCCAGCAGTACCCCAGCGGGAGGTGACAATGAGCAGTTCTTC
CASSTPAGGDNEQFF
>NA|TRBJ2-1|NA|TRBV10-2
TGCGCCAGCAGTGCGGACAGAGCAAACTACAATGAGCAGTTCTTC
CASSADRANYNEQFF
>TRBD2|TRBJ2-7|many|TRBV28
TGTGCCAGCAGTCTTCCCGGACTAGCGGGAGGGCTGGCCTACGAGCAGTACTTC
CASSLPGLAGGLAYEQYF
>TRBD1|TRBJ2-6|NA|TRBV19
TGTGCCAGTAGGACAGGGGGCGCTGGGGCCAACGTCCTGACTTTC
CASRTGGAGANVLTF
>TRBD2|TRBJ2-7|once|TRBV27
TGTGCCAGCAGTGGGACTAGCAGTTCTCGCTACGAGCAGTACTTC
CASSGTSSSRYEQYF
>NA|TRBJ1-2|few|TRBV27
TGTGCCAGCAGTTTAAGGTCTAGCTCTAACTATGGCTACACCTTC
CASSLRSSSNYGYTF
>NA|TRBJ2-7|NA|TRBV7-9
TGTGCCAGCAGCCCTCCCTCGTGGCAGGGGTTGGGCGAGCAGTACTTC
CASSPPSWQGLGEQYF
>TRBD2|TRBJ2-5|NA|TRBV30
TGTGCCTGGAGTCCCAATAGAGGGACTATCGTACAGACCCAGTACTTC
CAWSPNRGTIVQTQYF
>TRBD2|TRBJ2-3|once|TRBV7-6
TGTGCCAGCAGCCAGACTAGCGGTCGGCTCGTAGATACGCAGTATTTT
CASSQTSGRLVDTQYF
>NA|TRBJ2-3|NA|TRBV24-1
TGTGCCACCAGTGATTTCCGAGGGGGGGCAACCGCAGATACGCAGTATTTT
CATSDFRGGATADTQYF
>TRBD2|TRBJ2-2|NA|TRBV5-1
TGCGCCAGCAGCCCGCCGGGACTAGCGGGAGGGCCCACCGGGGAGCTGTTTTTT
CASSPPGLAGGPTGELFF
>NA|TRBJ2-7|NA|TRBV7-2
TGTGCCAGCAGCTTAGAGGCTAGAGGAGGGCGCGAGCAGTACTTC
CASSLEARGGREQYF
>TRBD2|TRBJ2-3|NA|TRBV19
TGTGCCAGTAGTATGGGACTAGCGGGAGGGCCAGGGAAGACAGATACGCAGTATTTT
CASSMGLAGGPGKTDTQYF
>TRBD2|TRBJ2-1|NA|TRBV5-6
TGTGCCAGCAGCTCGGGACTAGCGGGCCCTCATGAGCAGTTCTTC
CASSSGLAGPHEQFF
>TRBD2|TRBJ2-5|NA|TRBV5-1
TGCGCCAGCAGCGGAGGACTAGCGGGGGCCCAAGAGACCCAGTACTTC
CASSGGLAGAQETQYF
>NA|TRBJ1-1|once|TRBV6-5
TGTGCCAGCAGTTACAGGGAGAGAAACACTGAAGCTTTCTTT
CASSYRERNTEAFF